This entry lists 10 T cell receptor beta chains sequenced from one sample in a study of blood T cell repertoires in COVID-19 (dated by TCRdb to the early 2020s). Receptor amplification or capture employed the immunoSEQ multiplex PCR assay. TCRdb retrieved this table from immuneACCESS and kept in-frame rearrangements only. Not all clones are present; in checked studies, unresolved V genes account for under half, and no reason is known for the remainder. The sample table holds about 120,000 clones, of which about four fifths were seen once. The ten top clones hold about 9.4% of the sample. Material for sequencing was peripheral blood. These TCRs come from a human donor in a cohort sampled during active COVID-19.

This clone appeared a few times. This sequence joins TRBV19 and TRBJ1-2, with 7 bases fitting TRBD1. The ends lost 1 base at V and 10 bases at J; junction bases unmatched: 9. Germline CDR1 LNHDA, CDR2 SQIVND (reference sequence). This CDR3 is 14 amino acids long. The CDR3 DNA reads TGTGCCAGTAGTATAGTCAGGGGGGATGTTGACTACACCTTC. This encodes CASSIVRGDVDYTF.

The chain couples TRBV5-1 to TRBJ2-1; D is uncertain. CDR1 and CDR2 from the germline V gene are SGHRS and YFSETQ. V was clipped by 4 bases and J by 0 bases, with 14 bases between them. The CDR3 length is 16 residues. The CDR3 sequence is CASSIRHGASYNEQFF. The DNA for the CDR3 is TGCGCCAGCAGCATAAGACACGGCGCCTCCTACAATGAGCAGTTCTTC.

The chain employs TRBV7-9 and TRBJ2-7; tentatively, D is TRBD1 (6 bases). The CDR3 length is 13 residues. V lost 3 bases and J 2 bases, leaving 8 bases between the germline ends. The V gene's germline CDR1 is SEHNR and CDR2 FQNEAQ (reference sequence). The CDR3 sequence is CASSFWDTYEQYF. The CDR3, as DNA: TGTGCCAGCAGCTTTTGGGACACCTACGAGCAGTACTTC.

The count of this clone is one. V and J are TRBV5-1 and TRBJ1-4; D remains unclear. Germline loops: CDR1 SGHRS, CDR2 YFSETQ. With 1 base removed from V and 1 base from J, the gap between germline ends came to 11 bases. The CDR3 length is 16 residues. CDR3 in DNA: TGCGCCAGCAGCTTGTCTCCCCTGAGAACTAATGAAAAACTGTTTTTT. It translates to CASSLSPLRTNEKLFF.

This chain connects TRBV4-3 to TRBJ1-2; weak D call: TRBD1 (5 bases). The V gene lost 1 base and the J gene lost 8 bases, with 17 bases spanning the gap. Per the germline V gene, CDR1 is LGHNA and CDR2 is YSLEER. This CDR3 has 15 residues. The CDR3 loop reads CASSQGSGYTRGYTF. The DNA of the CDR3 is TGCGCCAGCAGCCAAGGGTCAGGGTATACCCGGGGCTACACCTTC.

The table lists this clone with a count of one. This chain joins TRBV5-5 and TRBJ2-1; 7 bases map to TRBD2. Trimming took 0 bases from V and 3 from J; bases not matched to a gene: 3. The germline V gene has CDR1 SGHKS and CDR2 YYEKEE (reference sequence). There are 15 residues in the CDR3. The CDR3: CASSLVLAVYNEQFF. For the CDR3, the DNA is TGTGCCAGCAGCTTGGTTCTAGCGGTCTACAATGAGCAGTTCTTC.

The chain links TRBV7-2 to TRBJ1-1, with TRBD1 matching 8 bases. This CDR3 comprises 14 residues. Germline CDR1 is SGHTA and CDR2 is FQGNSA. With V trimmed by 5 bases and J by 10 bases, 12 bases remained unmatched. The CDR3 sequence is CASSQDRGRFVAFF. The CDR3 DNA sequence: TGTGCCAGCAGCCAAGACAGGGGAAGATTTGTAGCTTTCTTT. The full variable domain, in which reference TRBV7-2 and TRBJ1-1 provide the parts outside the CDR3, is GAGVSQSPSNKVTEKGKDVELRCDPISGHTALYWYRQSLGQGLEFLIYFQGNSAPDKSGLPSDRFSAERTGGSVSTLTIQRTQQEDSAVYLCASSQDRGRFVAFFGQGTRLTVV.

Only one count was recorded for this clone. The chain recombines TRBV30 with TRBJ1-4, with D perhaps TRBD1 (6 bases). Germline values: CDR1 GTSNPN, CDR2 SVGIG (reference sequence). V dropped 0 bases and J dropped 7 bases, with 15 bases sitting between them. The CDR3 is made up of 15 amino acids. CDR3 loop: CAWSVNRGAGEKLFF. The DNA for the CDR3 is TGTGCCTGGAGTGTAAATCGGGGGGCCGGTGAAAAACTGTTTTTT.

The J gene is TRBJ1-2, the V gene TRBV18, with D possibly being TRBD1 (6 bases). Germline values: CDR1 KGHSH, CDR2 LQKENI. Trimming shortened V by 4 bases and J by 5 bases, and 14 bases separated the two germline ends. The CDR3 is made up of 14 amino acids. CDR3 loop: CASSLNRDEYGYTF. The CDR3 DNA is TGTGCCAGCTCACTAAACAGGGACGAGTATGGCTACACCTTC.

This rearrangement joins TRBV6-2 or TRBV6-3 to TRBJ2-3, with 8 bases that match TRBD2. The trim removed 5 bases at V and 2 bases at J, leaving 6 bases unmatched. The germline V gene has CDR1 MNHEY and CDR2 SVGEGT. CDR3 length: 15 residues. The CDR3 sequence: CASSTGLALTDTQYF. CDR3 bases: TGTGCCAGCAGTACCGGACTAGCCCTCACAGATACGCAGTATTTT.